A selection of T cell receptor beta chains follows, all from one sample in a study of blood T cell repertoires in COVID-19. The method was immunoSEQ multiplex PCR; TCRdb's version includes in-frame clones alone and lacks a portion of them. The sample records 53,000 or so clones, approximately 80% being singletons. Sequenced material: peripheral blood. The receptor source for this set is a man between 65 and 85 years old with active or convalescent COVID-19. The CDR3 runs from the conserved cysteine through the conserved F or W. The order of the fields is clone size, V gene, D gene, J gene, CDR3 protein, CDR3 DNA. The D gene is left open where the match is weak. Size tells how often a clone was seen (once, few, many) or the class of an expanded clone, and some rows leave it out.

clone_size: once; v_call: TRBV7-3; d_call: NA; j_call: TRBJ2-1; cdr3_aa: CASSLGLLNEQFF; cdr3_nt: TGTGCCAGCAGCTTAGGCCTGCTCAATGAGCAGTTCTTC
clone_size: NA; v_call: TRBV19; d_call: TRBD2; j_call: TRBJ2-1; cdr3_aa: CASSAGTSGTYNEQFF; cdr3_nt: TGTGCCAGTAGTGCCGGGACTAGCGGAACCTACAATGAGCAGTTCTTC
clone_size: NA; v_call: TRBV27; d_call: NA; j_call: TRBJ1-1; cdr3_aa: CASSLTQGGKAFF; cdr3_nt: TGTGCCAGCAGTTTAACCCAGGGCGGAAAAGCTTTCTTT
clone_size: NA; v_call: TRBV6-2/TRBV6-3; d_call: NA; j_call: TRBJ1-1; cdr3_aa: CASSYSGGTEAFF; cdr3_nt: TGTGCCAGCAGTTACTCAGGGGGCACTGAAGCTTTCTTT
clone_size: once; v_call: TRBV14; d_call: TRBD1; j_call: TRBJ1-1; cdr3_aa: CASSPWDRANTEAFF; cdr3_nt: TGTGCCAGCAGCCCCTGGGACAGGGCGAACACTGAAGCTTTCTTT
clone_size: NA; v_call: TRBV19; d_call: NA; j_call: TRBJ2-1; cdr3_aa: CASSESSGIQFF; cdr3_nt: TGTGCCTCTTCGGAGTCGTCCGGTATACAGTTCTTC
clone_size: NA; v_call: TRBV11-2; d_call: NA; j_call: TRBJ1-6; cdr3_aa: CASGQPLHF; cdr3_nt: TGTGCCAGCGGTCAGCCCCTCCACTTT
clone_size: NA; v_call: TRBV5-5; d_call: TRBD2; j_call: TRBJ2-1; cdr3_aa: CASSPLRERTRDEQFF; cdr3_nt: TGTGCCAGCAGCCCCCTGCGGGAGAGAACTAGGGATGAGCAGTTCTTC
clone_size: NA; v_call: TRBV7-2; d_call: TRBD1; j_call: TRBJ1-1; cdr3_aa: CASSTVAGGTEAFF; cdr3_nt: TGTGCCAGCAGCACTGTCGCAGGGGGCACTGAAGCTTTCTTT
clone_size: NA; v_call: TRBV7-2; d_call: TRBD1; j_call: TRBJ2-7; cdr3_aa: CASSLDRGYEQYF; cdr3_nt: TGTGCCAGCAGCCTCGACAGGGGCTACGAGCAGTACTTC
clone_size: NA; v_call: TRBV3-1/TRBV3-2; d_call: TRBD1; j_call: TRBJ1-4; cdr3_aa: CASSQGLQGATNEKLFF; cdr3_nt: TGTGCCAGCAGCCAAGGCCTACAGGGGGCGACTAATGAAAAACTGTTTTTT
clone_size: NA; v_call: TRBV7-8; d_call: TRBD1; j_call: TRBJ2-7; cdr3_aa: CASSTGGYEQYF; cdr3_nt: TGTGCCAGCAGTACAGGGGGCTACGAGCAGTACTTC
clone_size: NA; v_call: TRBV5-1; d_call: TRBD2; j_call: TRBJ2-3; cdr3_aa: CASSGAGAMGDTQYF; cdr3_nt: TGCGCCAGCTCGGGAGCGGGAGCCATGGGAGATACGCAGTATTTT
clone_size: NA; v_call: TRBV5-6; d_call: NA; j_call: TRBJ2-7; cdr3_aa: CASSLWDNSYEQYF; cdr3_nt: TGTGCCAGCAGCTTATGGGACAACTCCTACGAGCAGTACTTC
clone_size: NA; v_call: TRBV6-5; d_call: TRBD2; j_call: TRBJ2-7; cdr3_aa: CASRTSGFYEQYF; cdr3_nt: TGTGCCAGCAGGACTAGCGGATTCTACGAGCAGTACTTC
clone_size: NA; v_call: TRBV7-9; d_call: TRBD2; j_call: TRBJ2-1; cdr3_aa: CASSYGTNYEQFF; cdr3_nt: TGTGCCAGCAGCTACGGGACTAACTATGAGCAGTTCTTC
clone_size: NA; v_call: TRBV27; d_call: TRBD1; j_call: TRBJ2-6; cdr3_aa: CASSLTGGNGANVLTF; cdr3_nt: TGTGCCAGCAGTCTGACAGGGGGCAATGGGGCCAACGTCCTGACTTTC
clone_size: NA; v_call: TRBV29-1; d_call: NA; j_call: TRBJ1-2; cdr3_aa: CSDSGYGYTF; cdr3_nt: TGCAGTGACAGTGGCTATGGCTACACCTTC
clone_size: NA; v_call: TRBV5-4; d_call: NA; j_call: TRBJ1-1; cdr3_aa: CASSSGSGEAFF; cdr3_nt: TGTGCCAGCAGCTCGGGGTCTGGTGAAGCTTTCTTT
clone_size: few; v_call: TRBV11-1; d_call: NA; j_call: TRBJ1-6; cdr3_aa: CASSFDLYNLHF; cdr3_nt: TGTGCCAGCAGCTTTGATCTCTATAACCTCCACTTT